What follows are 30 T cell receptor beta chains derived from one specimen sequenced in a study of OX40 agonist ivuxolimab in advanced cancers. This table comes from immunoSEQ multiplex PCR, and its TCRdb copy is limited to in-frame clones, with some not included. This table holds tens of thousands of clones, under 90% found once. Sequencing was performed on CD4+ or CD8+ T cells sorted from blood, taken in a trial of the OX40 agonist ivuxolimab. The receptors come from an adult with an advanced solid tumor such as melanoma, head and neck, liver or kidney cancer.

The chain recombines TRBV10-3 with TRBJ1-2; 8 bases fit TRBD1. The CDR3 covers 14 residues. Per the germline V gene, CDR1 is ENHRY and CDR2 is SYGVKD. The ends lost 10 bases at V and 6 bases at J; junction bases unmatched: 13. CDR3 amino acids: CATEAGGPSHGYTF. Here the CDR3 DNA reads TGTGCCACCGAGGCAGGGGGCCCGTCCCATGGCTACACCTTC.

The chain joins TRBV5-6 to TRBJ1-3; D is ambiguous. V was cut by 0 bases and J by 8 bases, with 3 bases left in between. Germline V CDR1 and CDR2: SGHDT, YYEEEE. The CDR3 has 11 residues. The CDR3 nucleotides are TGTGCCAGCAGCTTGGAAGACACCATATATTTT. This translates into CASSLEDTIYF.

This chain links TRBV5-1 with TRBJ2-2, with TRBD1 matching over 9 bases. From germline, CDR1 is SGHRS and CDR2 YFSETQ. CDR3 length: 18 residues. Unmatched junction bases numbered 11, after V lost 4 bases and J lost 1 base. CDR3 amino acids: CASSPTPDRGVNTGELFF. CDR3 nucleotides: TGCGCCAGCAGCCCGACACCCGACAGGGGGGTGAACACCGGGGAGCTGTTTTTT. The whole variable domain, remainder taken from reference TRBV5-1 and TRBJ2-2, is KAGVTQTPRYLIKTRGQQVTLSCSPISGHRSVSWYQQTPGQGLQFLFEYFSETQRNKGNFPGRFSGRQFSNSRSEMNVSTLELGDSALYLCASSPTPDRGVNTGELFFGEGSRLTVL.

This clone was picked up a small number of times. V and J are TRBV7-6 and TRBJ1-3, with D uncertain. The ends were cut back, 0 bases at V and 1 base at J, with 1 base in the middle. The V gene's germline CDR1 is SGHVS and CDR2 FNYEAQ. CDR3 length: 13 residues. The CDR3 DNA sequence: TGTGCCAGCAGCTTAGCTTCTGGAAACACCATATATTTT. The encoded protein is CASSLASGNTIYF.

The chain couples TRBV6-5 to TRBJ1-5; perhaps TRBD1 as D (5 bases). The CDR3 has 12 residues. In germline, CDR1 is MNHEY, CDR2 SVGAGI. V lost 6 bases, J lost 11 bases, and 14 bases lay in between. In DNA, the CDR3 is TGTGCCAGCAGCACGGGGCAATCAGCCCAGCATTTT. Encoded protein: CASSTGQSAQHF.

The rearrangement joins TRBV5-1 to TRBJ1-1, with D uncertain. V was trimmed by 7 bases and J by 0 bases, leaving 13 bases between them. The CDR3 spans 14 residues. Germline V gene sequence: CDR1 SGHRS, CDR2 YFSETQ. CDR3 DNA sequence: TGCGCCAGCGGGTGGGGAAGCATGAACACTGAAGCTTTCTTT. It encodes CASGWGSMNTEAFF.

The chain's CDR3 is CASSLSAHNSPLHF. CDR3 DNA: TGTGCCAGCAGTTTAAGTGCACATAATTCACCCCTCCACTTT. The rearrangement uses TRBV28 and TRBJ1-6; no reliable D call. The CDR3 runs to 14 residues. Germline assignment: CDR1 MDHEN and CDR2 SYDVKM. With 2 bases removed from V and 5 bases from J, the gap between germline ends came to 7 bases.

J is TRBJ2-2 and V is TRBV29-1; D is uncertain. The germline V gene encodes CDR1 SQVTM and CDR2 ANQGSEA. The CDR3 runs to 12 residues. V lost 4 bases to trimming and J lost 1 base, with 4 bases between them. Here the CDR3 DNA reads TGCAGCGTTGCAGGGAACACCGGGGAGCTGTTTTTT. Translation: CSVAGNTGELFF.

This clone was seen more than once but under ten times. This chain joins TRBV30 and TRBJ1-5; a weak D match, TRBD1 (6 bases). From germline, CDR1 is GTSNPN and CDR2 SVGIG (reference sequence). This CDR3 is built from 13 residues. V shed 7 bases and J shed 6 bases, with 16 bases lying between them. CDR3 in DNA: TGTGCCTCCAGGGGAGGGGCAGGTCAGCCCCAGCATTTT. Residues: CASRGGAGQPQHF. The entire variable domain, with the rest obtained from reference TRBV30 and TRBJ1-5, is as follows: SQTIHQWPATLVQPVGSPLSLECTVEGTSNPNLYWYRQAAGRGLQLLFYSVGIGQISSEVPQNLSASRPQDRQFILSSKKLLLSDSGFYLCASRGGAGQPQHFGDGTRLSIL.

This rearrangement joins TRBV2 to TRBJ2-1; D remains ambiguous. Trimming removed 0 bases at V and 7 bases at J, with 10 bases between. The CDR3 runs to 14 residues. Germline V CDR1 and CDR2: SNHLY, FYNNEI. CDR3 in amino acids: CASSEAGVYNEQFF. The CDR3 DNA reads TGTGCCAGCAGTGAAGCTGGGGTCTATAATGAGCAGTTCTTC.

The CDR3 DNA is TGCGCCAGCAGCCCAGGGGCCCTTCGCACAGATACGCAGTATTTT. Its protein is CASSPGALRTDTQYF. J is TRBJ2-3 and V is TRBV5-1; perhaps TRBD1 as D (6 bases). Per the germline V gene, CDR1 is SGHRS and CDR2 is YFSETQ. The CDR3 sequence is 15 residues long. The V gene lost 4 bases and the J gene lost 1 base, with 13 bases spanning the gap.

CDR3 region: CSAGQGDLGGYTF. DNA of the CDR3: TGCAGCGCCGGACAGGGAGACTTGGGAGGCTACACCTTC. The V and J genes are TRBV29-1 and TRBJ1-2, with 8 bases fitting TRBD1. J lost 8 bases, V lost 7 bases, and 12 bases had no gene match. Looked up from germline, CDR1 is SQVTM and CDR2 is ANQGSEA. The CDR3 spans 13 residues.

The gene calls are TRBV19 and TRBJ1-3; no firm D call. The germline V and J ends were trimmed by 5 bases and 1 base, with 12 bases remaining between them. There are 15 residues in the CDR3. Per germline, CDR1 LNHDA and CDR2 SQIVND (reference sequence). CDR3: CASSSRHLSGNTIYF. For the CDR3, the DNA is TGTGCCAGTAGTTCGCGACACTTGTCTGGAAACACCATATATTTT.

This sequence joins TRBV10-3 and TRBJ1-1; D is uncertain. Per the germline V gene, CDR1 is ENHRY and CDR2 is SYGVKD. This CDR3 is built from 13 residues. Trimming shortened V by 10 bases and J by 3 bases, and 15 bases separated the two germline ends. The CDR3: CATSLSGDTEAFF. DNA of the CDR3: TGTGCCACGTCCCTATCCGGGGACACTGAAGCTTTCTTT.

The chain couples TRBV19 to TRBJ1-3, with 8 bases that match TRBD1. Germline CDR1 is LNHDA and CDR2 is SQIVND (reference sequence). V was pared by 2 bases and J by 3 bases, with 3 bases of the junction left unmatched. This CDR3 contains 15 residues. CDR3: CASSIQGAYGNTIYF. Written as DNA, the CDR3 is TGTGCCAGTAGTATACAGGGGGCGTATGGAAACACCATATATTTT. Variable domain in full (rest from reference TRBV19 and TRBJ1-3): DGGITQSPKYLFRKEGQNVTLSCEQNLNHDAMYWYRQDPGQGLRLIYYSQIVNDFQKGDIAEGYSVSREKKESFPLTVTSAQKNPTAFYLCASSIQGAYGNTIYFGEGSWLTVV.

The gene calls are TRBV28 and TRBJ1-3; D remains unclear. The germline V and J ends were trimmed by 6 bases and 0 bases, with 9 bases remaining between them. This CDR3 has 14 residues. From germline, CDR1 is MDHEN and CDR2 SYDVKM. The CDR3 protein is CASRPPSSGNTIYF. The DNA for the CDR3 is TGTGCCAGCAGACCACCGAGCTCTGGAAACACCATATATTTT.

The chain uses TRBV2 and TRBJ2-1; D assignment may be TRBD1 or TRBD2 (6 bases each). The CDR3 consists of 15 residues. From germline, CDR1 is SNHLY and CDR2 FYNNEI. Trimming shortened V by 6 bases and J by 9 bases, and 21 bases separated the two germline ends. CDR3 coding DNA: TGTGCCAGCAGGGTCGTCGTGGGGGGCCTGGGTGAGCAGTTCTTC. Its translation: CASRVVVGGLGEQFF.

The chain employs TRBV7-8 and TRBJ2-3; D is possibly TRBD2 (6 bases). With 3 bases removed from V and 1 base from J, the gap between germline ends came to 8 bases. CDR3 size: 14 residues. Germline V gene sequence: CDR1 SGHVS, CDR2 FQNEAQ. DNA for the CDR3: TGTGCCAGCAGCTTTGCGGGACGCACAGATACGCAGTATTTT. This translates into CASSFAGRTDTQYF.

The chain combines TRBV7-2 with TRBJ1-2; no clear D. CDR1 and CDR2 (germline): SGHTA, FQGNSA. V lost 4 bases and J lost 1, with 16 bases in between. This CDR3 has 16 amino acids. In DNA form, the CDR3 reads TGTGCCAGCAGCTACGAACCCTCCAGATTTAACTATGGCTACACCTTC. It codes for CASSYEPSRFNYGYTF.

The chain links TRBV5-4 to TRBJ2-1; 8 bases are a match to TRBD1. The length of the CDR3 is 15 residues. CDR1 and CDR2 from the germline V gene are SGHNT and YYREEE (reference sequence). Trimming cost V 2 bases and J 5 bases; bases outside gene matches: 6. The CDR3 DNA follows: TGTGCCAGCAGCTTAGCAGGGGGCTTGAACAATGAGCAGTTCTTC. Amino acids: CASSLAGGLNNEQFF.

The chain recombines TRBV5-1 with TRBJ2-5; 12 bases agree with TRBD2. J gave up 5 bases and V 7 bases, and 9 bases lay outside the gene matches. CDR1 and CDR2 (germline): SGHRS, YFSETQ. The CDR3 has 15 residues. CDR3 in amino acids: CASSASGRAEETQYF. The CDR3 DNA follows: TGCGCCAGCTCGGCTAGCGGGAGGGCCGAGGAGACCCAGTACTTC.

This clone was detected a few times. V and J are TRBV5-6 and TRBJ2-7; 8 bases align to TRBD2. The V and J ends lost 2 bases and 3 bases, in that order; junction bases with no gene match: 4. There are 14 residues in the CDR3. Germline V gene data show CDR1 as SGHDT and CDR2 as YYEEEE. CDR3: CASSFAGGNYEQYF. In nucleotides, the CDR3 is TGTGCCAGCAGCTTCGCGGGAGGCAACTACGAGCAGTACTTC.

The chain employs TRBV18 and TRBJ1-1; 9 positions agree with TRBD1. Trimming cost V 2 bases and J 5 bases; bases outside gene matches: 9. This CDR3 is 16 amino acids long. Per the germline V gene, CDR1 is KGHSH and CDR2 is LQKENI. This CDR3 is CASSPRSQGARTEAFF. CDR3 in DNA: TGTGCCAGCTCACCAAGATCACAGGGGGCGCGGACTGAAGCTTTCTTT.

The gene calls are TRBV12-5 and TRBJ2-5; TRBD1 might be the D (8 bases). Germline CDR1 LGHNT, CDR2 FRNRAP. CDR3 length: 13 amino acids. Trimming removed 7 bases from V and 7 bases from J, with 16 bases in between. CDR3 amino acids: CASALDREGTQYF. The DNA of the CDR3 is TGTGCTAGTGCCCTGGACAGGGAGGGGACCCAGTACTTC.

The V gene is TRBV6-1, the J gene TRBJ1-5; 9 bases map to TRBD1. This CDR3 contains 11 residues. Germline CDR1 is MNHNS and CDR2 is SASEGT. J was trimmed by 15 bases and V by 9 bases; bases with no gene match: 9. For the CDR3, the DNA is TGTGCCAGTAATCCCGGGACAGGGTGGCATTTT. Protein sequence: CASNPGTGWHF.

The CDR3 DNA is TGTGCCAGCAGCTTGGATGGGTGGGCTAGCGGAGAGACCCAGTACTTC. This encodes CASSLDGWASGETQYF. The gene calls are TRBV5-5 and TRBJ2-5; 7 bases fit TRBD2. V was clipped by 0 bases and J by 4 bases; unmatched bases: 9. Germline V gene data show CDR1 as SGHKS and CDR2 as YYEKEE (reference sequence). The CDR3 contains 16 residues.

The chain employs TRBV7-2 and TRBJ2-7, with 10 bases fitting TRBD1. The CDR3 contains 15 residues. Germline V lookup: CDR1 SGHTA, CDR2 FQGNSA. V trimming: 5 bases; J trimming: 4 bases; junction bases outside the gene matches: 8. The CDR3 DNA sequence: TGTGCCAGCAGCCATGAGCAGGGACAGGGGTACGAGCAGTACTTC. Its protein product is CASSHEQGQGYEQYF.

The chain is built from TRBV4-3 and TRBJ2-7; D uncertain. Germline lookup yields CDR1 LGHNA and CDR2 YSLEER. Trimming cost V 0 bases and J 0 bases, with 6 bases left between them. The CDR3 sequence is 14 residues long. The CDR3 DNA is TGCGCCAGCAGCCAAGAACCGTTCTCCTACGAGCAGTACTTC. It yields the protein CASSQEPFSYEQYF.

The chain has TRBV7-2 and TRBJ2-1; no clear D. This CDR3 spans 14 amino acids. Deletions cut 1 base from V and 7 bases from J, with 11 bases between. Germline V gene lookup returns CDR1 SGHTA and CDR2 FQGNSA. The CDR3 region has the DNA TGTGCCAGCAGCTTAGGGGCCTTATGGAATGAGCAGTTCTTC. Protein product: CASSLGALWNEQFF.

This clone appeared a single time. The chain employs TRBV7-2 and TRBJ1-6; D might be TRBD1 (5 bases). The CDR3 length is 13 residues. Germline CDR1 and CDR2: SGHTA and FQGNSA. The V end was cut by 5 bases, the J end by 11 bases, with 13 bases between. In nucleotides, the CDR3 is TGTGCCAGCAGCCCGGGGGGGTGGGCACCCCTCCACTTT. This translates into CASSPGGWAPLHF.